A single sample is the source of the 9 T cell receptor gamma chains below, sequenced in a study of Vδ1+ human thymocytes. Extracted RNA was reverse transcribed into cDNA. Multiplex PCR used pooled V-gene forward primers and a constant-region reverse primer to amplify CDR3s. TCRdb re-called clones from the multiplex PCR reads via CATT. The table includes some 37,000 gamma-chain clones, 20% detected once. Findings and caveats of the study: In the thymus, TRG and TRD repertoires looked highly polyclonal with Gaussian CDR3 lengths.

These receptors have no known antigen. Sequenced material: Vdelta1+ gamma-delta thymocytes from the thymus. Stated subset: FACS-sorted CD3+ TCRalphabeta- TCRVdelta1+ TCRVdelta2- thymocytes. Receptor source: a girl less than two years old who had congenital heart surgery.

V usage is TRGV8 and J usage is TRGJP2. J gave up 3 bases and V 4 bases, and 11 bases lay outside the gene matches. Germline V gene data show CDR1 as VENAVY and CDR2 as YDSYNSRV. The CDR3 has 16 residues. CDR3 bases: TGTGCCACCTGGGAAGGAAGAAGTGGTAGTGATTGGATCAAGACGTTT. It translates to CATWEGRSGSDWIKTF.

The chain has TRGV8 and TRGJ1 or TRGJ2. CDR3 length: 14 amino acids. V was clipped by 0 bases and J by 6 bases; unmatched bases: 8. Germline V gives CDR1 VENAVY, CDR2 YDSYNSRV. In nucleotides, the CDR3 is TGTGCCACCTGGGATAGGCATACTAGTTATAAGAAACTCTTT. Translating it yields CATWDRHTSYKKLF.

This clone was seen a few times. The chain carries TRGV4 and TRGJ1 or TRGJ2. V dropped 0 bases and J dropped 9; count of bases not matched to a gene: 8. CDR3 length equals 13 residues. The germline V gene encodes CDR1 EGSTGY and CDR2 YDSYTSSV. CDR3 loop: CATWDGHSLKKLF. The CDR3 DNA is TGTGCCACCTGGGATGGGCATTCCCTTAAGAAACTCTTT.

Comments on this clone: A read error may produce the germline difference seen at one junction end. The rearrangement joins TRGV4 to TRGJ1 or TRGJ2. Germline CDR1 and CDR2: EGSTGY and YDSYTSSV. The CDR3 runs to 15 residues. The CDR3 region is CASWDGPRGNYKKLF. Here the CDR3 DNA reads TGTGCCTCCTGGGATGGGCCCCGAGGGAATTATAAGAAACTCTTT.

J is TRGJ1 or TRGJ2 and V is TRGV9. This CDR3 contains 12 residues. Germline assignment: CDR1 GITISATS and CDR2 ISYDGTV (reference sequence). Trimming at V came to 4 bases and at J to 13 bases, leaving 13 bases not matched to a gene. The CDR3 loop reads CALWEDGIPKLF. Here the CDR3 DNA reads TGTGCCTTGTGGGAAGATGGGATCCCTAAACTCTTT.

This clone was counted between two and nine times. The chain has TRGV8 and TRGJ1 or TRGJ2. The V gene end was trimmed by 5 bases and the J gene end by 9 bases; junction bases not matched to a gene: 7. This CDR3 contains 11 residues. Germline values: CDR1 VENAVY, CDR2 YDSYNSRV. The CDR3 loop reads CATWGRFKKLF. CDR3 DNA: TGTGCCACCTGGGGGAGATTTAAGAAACTCTTT.

The V call is TRGV9, the J call TRGJ1 or TRGJ2. Germline V gives CDR1 GITISATS, CDR2 ISYDGTV (reference sequence). Trimming at V came to 0 bases and at J to 4 bases, leaving 12 bases not matched to a gene. CDR3 length: 16 amino acids. In DNA form, the CDR3 reads TGTGCCTTGTGGGAGGTGCAGGGTGTTTGGTATTATAAGAAACTCTTT. Translating it yields CALWEVQGVWYYKKLF.

This clone was counted a few times. This may come from a read error, since a much larger clone is one base off. This chain joins TRGV9 and TRGJ1 or TRGJ2. Germline CDR1 GITISATS, CDR2 ISYDGTV (reference sequence). After removal of 2 bases from V and 5 bases from J, the junction contained 3 bases not matched to a gene. The CDR3 extends over 12 amino acids. DNA for the CDR3: TGTGCCTTGTGGGAGGCCGATTATAAGAAACTCTTT. Translated, it gives CALWEADYKKLF.

The chain joins TRGV9 to TRGJ1 or TRGJ2. V dropped 6 bases and J dropped 3; count of bases not matched to a gene: 2. Germline V gives CDR1 GITISATS, CDR2 ISYDGTV (reference sequence). The CDR3 totals 11 residues. The CDR3, as DNA: TGTGCCTTGTGGCTTTATTATAAGAAACTCTTT. This gives the protein CALWLYYKKLF.